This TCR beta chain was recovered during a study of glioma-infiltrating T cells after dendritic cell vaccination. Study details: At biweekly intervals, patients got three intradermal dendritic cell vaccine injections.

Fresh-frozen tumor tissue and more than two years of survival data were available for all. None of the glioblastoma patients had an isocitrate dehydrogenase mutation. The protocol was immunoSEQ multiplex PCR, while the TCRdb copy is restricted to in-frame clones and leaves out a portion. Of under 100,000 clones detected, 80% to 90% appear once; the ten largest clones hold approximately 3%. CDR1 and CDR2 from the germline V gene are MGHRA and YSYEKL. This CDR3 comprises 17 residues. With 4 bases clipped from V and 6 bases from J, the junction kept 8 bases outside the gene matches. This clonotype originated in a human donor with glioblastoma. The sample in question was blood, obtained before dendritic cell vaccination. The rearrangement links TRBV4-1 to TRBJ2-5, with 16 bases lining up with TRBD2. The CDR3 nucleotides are TGCGCCAGCAGCCCGGGACTAGCGGGGGGGCCTGTGAAGACCCAGTACTTC. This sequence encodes CASSPGLAGGPVKTQYF.